The 13 T cell receptor beta chains below all came from one sample that was sequenced in a study of OX40 agonist ivuxolimab in advanced cancers. Measured with immunoSEQ multiplex PCR; TCRdb has only the in-frame clones, and not every one. The sample carries tens of thousands of clones, about 79% recorded once. Sequences were derived from CD4+ or CD8+ T cells sorted from blood, sampled in a trial of the OX40 agonist ivuxolimab. These receptors were obtained from an adult with an advanced solid tumor such as melanoma, head and neck, liver or kidney cancer.

The chain couples TRBV28 to TRBJ2-7, with a weak D call TRBD1 (5 bases). Germline V gene lookup returns CDR1 MDHEN and CDR2 SYDVKM. Trimming removed 6 bases from V and 5 bases from J, with 14 bases in between. The CDR3 contains 13 residues. The CDR3 loop reads CASRSQGSNEQYF. CDR3 nucleotide sequence: TGTGCCAGCAGGTCCCAGGGTTCGAACGAGCAGTACTTC.

V gene TRBV4-2 combines with J gene TRBJ1-1; D not certain. V lost 7 bases and J lost 3, with 12 bases in between. Germline CDR1 LGHNA, CDR2 YNFKEQ. The length of the CDR3 is 13 residues. The CDR3 sequence is CASKEGLDTEAFF. CDR3 in DNA: TGTGCCAGCAAGGAGGGATTGGACACTGAAGCTTTCTTT.

This clone was seen just once. The chain carries TRBV14 and TRBJ2-1, with 7 bases lining up with TRBD2. After removal of 4 bases from V and 0 bases from J, the junction contained 6 bases not matched to a gene. Per germline, CDR1 SGHDN and CDR2 FVKESK. This CDR3 has 16 residues. The CDR3 here is CASSPLGGTSYNEQFF. The CDR3 nucleotides are TGTGCCAGCAGCCCTCTGGGGGGGACCTCCTACAATGAGCAGTTCTTC.

The genes are TRBV30 and TRBJ1-3; D unresolved. This CDR3 region has 14 residues. The V gene lost 0 bases and the J gene lost 1 base, with 7 bases spanning the gap. Germline CDR1 is GTSNPN and CDR2 is SVGIG (reference sequence). CDR3 sequence reads: CAWSVEGSGNTIYF. CDR3 DNA: TGTGCCTGGAGTGTAGAGGGTTCTGGAAACACCATATATTTT.

V gene TRBV5-1 combines with J gene TRBJ2-1; 7 bases are shared with TRBD1. This CDR3 has 15 residues. The ends lost 3 bases at V and 4 bases at J; junction bases unmatched: 7. Germline values: CDR1 SGHRS, CDR2 YFSETQ. The CDR3 nucleotides are TGCGCCAGCAGCTCCGAGGGACAGCCGTACAATGAGCAGTTCTTC. This sequence encodes CASSSEGQPYNEQFF.

The chain combines TRBV6-1 with TRBJ2-3; D gene ambiguous. CDR1 and CDR2 (germline): MNHNS, SASEGT. The CDR3 covers 16 residues. V lost 4 bases and J 0 bases, leaving 14 bases between the germline ends. CDR3 sequence reads: CASSAPIAPSTDTQYF. In DNA form, the CDR3 reads TGTGCCAGCAGTGCTCCCATAGCTCCTAGCACAGATACGCAGTATTTT.

The genes are TRBV7-9 and TRBJ1-2, with TRBD1 matching 7 bases. The V segment lost 2 bases and the J segment 6 bases; nucleotides outside the gene matches: 3. CDR1 is SEHNR and CDR2 is FQNEAQ in the germline V gene (reference sequence). The CDR3 has 13 residues. The CDR3 loop reads CASSLKQGNGYTF. In nucleotides, the CDR3 is TGTGCCAGCAGCTTAAAACAGGGGAATGGCTACACCTTC.

The chain couples TRBV5-8 to TRBJ2-2; 7 bases line up with TRBD2. Germline trimming cut 4 bases from V and 1 base from J; bases unmatched to any gene: 10. The germline gives CDR1 SGHTS, CDR2 YDEGEE. CDR3 length: 17 residues. CDR3 amino acids: CASSRETSRKNTGELFF. The CDR3 nucleotides are TGTGCCAGCAGCCGCGAGACTAGCCGAAAGAACACCGGGGAGCTGTTTTTT.

The rearrangement uses TRBV2 and TRBJ2-1, with D possibly being TRBD2 (6 bases). This CDR3 has 13 amino acids. Looked up from germline, CDR1 is SNHLY and CDR2 is FYNNEI. V lost 5 bases, J lost 5 bases, and 10 bases lay in between. The CDR3, as DNA: TGTGCCAGCAGTCGCCGGGAGAACAATGAGCAGTTCTTC. Protein: CASSRRENNEQFF. The full variable domain, rest sourced from reference TRBV2 and TRBJ2-1, is EPEVTQTPSHQVTQMGQEVILRCVPISNHLYFYWYRQILGQKVEFLVSFYNNEISEKSEIFDDQFSVERPDGSNFTLKIRSTKLEDSAMYFCASSRRENNEQFFGPGTRLTVL.

J is TRBJ2-5 and V is TRBV18; 9 bases are a match to TRBD2. V lost 5 bases to trimming and J lost 2 bases; unmatched junction nucleotides: 9. The CDR3 contains 16 residues. In germline, CDR1 is KGHSH, CDR2 LQKENI. CDR3: CASSSSYSGGQETQYF. The DNA of the CDR3 is TGTGCCAGCTCATCCTCCTACAGCGGGGGGCAAGAGACCCAGTACTTC.

The chain uses TRBV19 and TRBJ1-1, with a possible D match to TRBD1 (5 bases). V was pared by 3 bases and J by 1 base, with 9 bases between. The CDR3 is 14 residues long. The germline V gene has CDR1 LNHDA and CDR2 SQIVND (reference sequence). The CDR3 spells CASSIVGANTEAFF. The CDR3 DNA follows: TGTGCCAGTAGTATTGTAGGGGCGAACACTGAAGCTTTCTTT.

The J gene is TRBJ2-5, the V gene TRBV20-1, with D tentatively TRBD1 (5 bases). This CDR3 comprises 11 residues. Trimming took off 6 bases at V and 5 bases at J, with 10 bases between the two ends. CDR1 DFQATT and CDR2 SNEGSKA come from the germline V gene (reference sequence). CDR3: CSALKGETQYF. The DNA of the CDR3 is TGCAGTGCCCTAAAGGGGGAGACCCAGTACTTC.

As to this clone: A junction end diverges from the germline sequence, so it may reflect a read error. Other DNA sequences in the same sample also yield this CDR3. V and J are TRBV5-6 and TRBJ1-2; maybe TRBD1 (6 bases). This CDR3 has 13 amino acids. Per germline, CDR1 SGHDT and CDR2 YYEEEE. CDR3 in amino acids: CASGETGVYGYTF. The CDR3 nucleotides are TGCGCCAGCGGGGAGACAGGCGTCTATGGCTACACCTTC.